The clone carrying this TCR beta chain occurred a few times. Its specificity is unknown. This sample is part of a study of graft-versus-host responses after intestinal transplantation. Germline assignment: CDR1 SNHLY and CDR2 FYNNEI. CDR3 size: 13 residues. V dropped 6 bases and J dropped 8 bases, with 13 bases sitting between them. Generated by immunoSEQ multiplex PCR, the TCRdb table keeps only in-frame clones and is missing some. The sample holds roughly 60,000 clones; around 91% are singletons and the top ten take 2.5% to 3%. Study-wide findings and caveats: Allografts from individuals with graft-donor T cell macrochimerism displayed high graft-versus-host to host-versus-graft clonal ratios. Recipient-marrow GvH clones were detected, some having first appeared in ileum or blood. Association was observed between peak circulating GvH clone levels and early post-transplant HvG declines.

The clonotype comes from a human patient who received an intestinal transplant, so some T cells may come from the graft donor. The V gene is TRBV2, the J gene TRBJ1-4, with D possibly being TRBD1 (5 bases). Source: PBMCs, taken roughly 120 days after intestinal transplantation. The CDR3 is CASSDGTGEKLFF. The CDR3, as DNA: TGTGCCAGCAGCGATGGGACCGGAGAAAAACTGTTTTTT.